This TCR beta chain is drawn from a study of sequential checkpoint blockade in melanoma (dated by TCRdb to the late 2010s). Looking at the study overall: Patients were randomized 1:1 to first-line nivolumab followed by ipilimumab (arm A) or ipilimumab followed by nivolumab (arm B). Maintenance nivolumab came after both trial sequences. DNA from roughly 90 melanoma tumor samples collected before treatment underwent TCRbeta immunosequencing. Fewer than 25 patients had matched tumor biopsies taken before treatment and at week 13, after single-agent nivolumab (arm A) or ipilimumab (arm B). The same lesion was the source of about 80% of the matched pre- and post-treatment tumor biopsy pairs.

The immunoSEQ Assay was used to immunosequence TCRbeta CDR3 regions from genomic DNA. Before high-throughput sequencing, genomic DNA was amplified using bias-controlled multiplex PCR. As for how the authors treated the data: To quantify the absolute abundance of each unique TCRbeta CDR3 region, the sequences were collapsed and filtered. Clonality, defined as 1 minus Pielou's evenness, was calculated using only productive rearrangements. Tumor T-cell fraction was computed by normalizing TCRbeta template counts to usable DNA, estimated from several housekeeping genes. A previously published method was used to identify clones with significantly greater frequencies in on-treatment samples than in baseline samples. Held by TCRdb, this immuneACCESS table contains in-frame sequences only and omits some clones. Under half of the omission traces to an unresolved V gene where checked; the cause of the rest is unknown. The V and J calls and the clone size are those of that table, but D and trimming were determined from the DNA. The sample contains around 2,000 clones, about 26% of them found a single time. The ten biggest clones cover 12% of the sample.

V is cut by 3 bases and J by 4 bases, and the space between the germline ends is 19 bases. For CDR1 and CDR2, the germline V gene lists MNHGY and SAAAGT. There are 17 amino acids in the CDR3, from cysteine to phenylalanine inclusive. Only CDR3 DNA remains: 51 bases, in frame from the first base. Note on this clone: Its antigen target is currently unknown. No qualities accompany the bases; no much larger clone lies one base away.

General study outcomes and caveats: Patients whose tumor T-cell fraction and clonality increased by week 13 were about 30 times more likely to achieve clinical benefit. Larger, independent patient cohorts are needed to validate the response-prediction model that combines TCR metrics and mutation burden. Tumor T-cell fraction and clonality correlated with PD-L1 staining and CD8+ T-cell counts but not with mutational load. Within-arm analyses of tumor T-cell fraction were constrained by small sample sizes and reduced statistical power. Among patients in the nivolumab-first arm (arm A), tumor TIL clonality before treatment was associated with response (P = .04).

What this sample's treatment or condition label stands for: randomized to nivolumab then ipilimumab (arm A) or the reverse (arm B). None of the patients in the trial had previously been given DNA-damaging chemotherapy. Samples came from patients with melanoma in CheckMate 064, a randomized, open-label phase II trial of sequential checkpoint blockade. Genomic DNA from formalin-fixed paraffin-embedded (FFPE) tissue samples served as the input for tumor TCR sequencing. The sequenced sample was tumor tissue (inferred from file names), obtained from a patient given nivolumab and ipilimumab in sequence. This TCR was sampled from a human donor with melanoma. The chain employs TRBV6-8 and TRBJ2-1, and the D gene may be TRBD1, 6 bases matching. The CDR3 sequence is CASSYLPGGPMYNEQFF. The base sequence is TGTGCCAGCAGTTATCTCCCTGGGGGCCCGATGTACAATGAGCAGTTCTTC.